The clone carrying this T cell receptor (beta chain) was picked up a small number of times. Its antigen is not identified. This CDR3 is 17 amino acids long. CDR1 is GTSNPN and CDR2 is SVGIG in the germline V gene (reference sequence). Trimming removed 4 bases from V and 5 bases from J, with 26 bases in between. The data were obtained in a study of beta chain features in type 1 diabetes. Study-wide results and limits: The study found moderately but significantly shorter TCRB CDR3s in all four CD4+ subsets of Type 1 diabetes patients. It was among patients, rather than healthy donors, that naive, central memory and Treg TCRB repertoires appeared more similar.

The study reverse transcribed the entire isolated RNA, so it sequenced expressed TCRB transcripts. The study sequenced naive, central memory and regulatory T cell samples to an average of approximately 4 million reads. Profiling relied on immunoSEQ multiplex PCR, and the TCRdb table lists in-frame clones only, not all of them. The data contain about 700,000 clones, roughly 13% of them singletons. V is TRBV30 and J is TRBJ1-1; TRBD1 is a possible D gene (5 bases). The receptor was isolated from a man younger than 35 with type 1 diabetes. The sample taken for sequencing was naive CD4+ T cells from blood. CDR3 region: CAWTSHRTTTHVTEAFF. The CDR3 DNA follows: TGTGCCTGGACCTCCCACAGGACGACAACCCACGTGACTGAAGCTTTCTTT.